What follows are 28 T cell receptor beta chains derived from one specimen sequenced in a study of vaccination and CD4 T cells after COVID-19. Regarding treatment: approximately nine-day PBMC culture with coronavirus spike peptide pools or control peptides (ViraFEST assay). Gathering of the CD4+ T cells, from the unexposed donor, took place before the COVID-19 pandemic (2011-2018). The assay that was used to sequence DNA from cultured CD4+ T cells was the Oncomine TCR Beta short-read assay. TCRdb analysed the PCR reads with MiXCR anew, one entry per CDR3 protein. The sample has about 6,800 distinct CDR3 sequences, approximately 59% seen once. These receptors' targets are unknown. The sequenced sample was CD4+ T cells from blood, cultured in vitro. Receptors originate from a human donor in good health.

The chain is built from TRBV20-1 and TRBJ2-2; 9 nucleotides match TRBD1. The CDR3 is made up of 16 amino acids. Per the germline V gene, CDR1 is DFQATT and CDR2 is SNEGSKA (reference sequence). The trim removed 3 bases at V and 5 bases at J, leaving 10 bases unmatched. The CDR3 spells CSASRVGTGFTGELFF. As DNA, the CDR3 is TGCAGTGCTAGCCGAGTCGGGACAGGGTTTACCGGGGAGCTGTTTTTT.

This clonotype appeared once. The V and J genes are TRBV7-9 and TRBJ2-1; a possible D gene is TRBD1 (6 bases). Germline CDR1 reads SEHNR; CDR2 reads FQNEAQ (reference sequence). The CDR3 has 15 residues. Trimming took 4 bases from V and 7 from J, leaving 17 bases between them. In DNA form, the CDR3 reads TGTGCCAGCAGCTACGGGGTGGCAGGGGTAAATGAGCAGTTCTTC. Translating gives CASSYGVAGVNEQFF.

J is TRBJ2-1 and V is TRBV19; D is uncertain. There are 13 residues in the CDR3. Germline V gene data show CDR1 as LNHDA and CDR2 as SQIVND (reference sequence). Deletions cut 2 bases from V and 9 bases from J, with 11 bases between. CDR3 protein: CASSIFGFGEQFF. For the CDR3, the DNA is TGTGCCAGTAGTATATTTGGGTTTGGTGAGCAGTTCTTC. Drawing the rest from reference TRBV19 and TRBJ2-1, the complete variable domain is DGGITQSPKYLFRKEGQNVTLSCEQNLNHDAMYWYRQDPGQGLRLIYYSQIVNDFQKGDIAEGYSVSREKKESFPLTVTSAQKNPTAFYLCASSIFGFGEQFFGPGTRLTVL.

The genes are TRBV6-5 and TRBJ1-6, with 11 nucleotides matching TRBD1. J gave up 10 bases and V 4 bases, and 6 bases lay outside the gene matches. CDR3 length equals 15 residues. Germline CDR1 is MNHEY and CDR2 is SVGAGI. The CDR3 region is CASSFRDRGDSPLHF. The CDR3 nucleotides read TGTGCCAGCAGTTTCCGGGACAGGGGGGACTCACCCCTCCACTTT.

The genes are TRBV11-3 and TRBJ2-5; TRBD1 agrees at 7 bases. Trimming at V came to 5 bases and at J to 7 bases, leaving 7 bases not matched to a gene. CDR1 SGHNT and CDR2 YENEEA come from the germline V gene. The CDR3 length is 13 residues. The CDR3 reads CASSQGQTTTQYF. CDR3 DNA sequence: TGTGCCAGCAGCCAGGGACAGACTACGACCCAGTACTTC.

The rearrangement links TRBV27 to TRBJ2-3, with D uncertain. This CDR3 contains 11 residues. V lost 6 bases and J 6 bases, leaving 7 bases between the germline ends. CDR1 and CDR2 from the germline V gene are MNHEY and SMNVEV (reference sequence). The CDR3 DNA is TGTGCCAGCAGACTTAGGGATACGCAGTATTTT. This codes for CASRLRDTQYF.

The J gene is TRBJ2-7, the V gene TRBV27; D not certain. The V end was cut by 4 bases, the J end by 5 bases, with 12 bases between. CDR1 is MNHEY and CDR2 is SMNVEV in the germline V gene (reference sequence). The CDR3 spans 13 residues. DNA of the CDR3: TGTGCCAGCAGTTACAGAGAATTGAACGAGCAGTACTTC. It translates to CASSYRELNEQYF.

This clonotype was found a few times. The rearrangement joins TRBV7-2 to TRBJ1-5; tentative D call: TRBD1 (6 bases). Trimming took off 2 bases at V and 2 bases at J, with 10 bases between the two ends. Germline assignment: CDR1 SGHTA and CDR2 FQGNSA. This CDR3 has 15 residues. Here the CDR3 reads CASSLQQGRNQPQHF. CDR3 coding DNA: TGTGCCAGCAGCTTACAGCAGGGGCGCAATCAGCCCCAGCATTTT.

The chain carries TRBV7-6 and TRBJ2-3; D remains unclear. Germline loops: CDR1 SGHVS, CDR2 FNYEAQ. CDR3 size: 14 residues. Trimming removed 2 bases from V and 0 bases from J, with 6 bases in between. The CDR3 DNA reads TGTGCCAGCAGCTTACTCTCTAGCACAGATACGCAGTATTTT. It translates to CASSLLSSTDTQYF.

The chain couples TRBV7-9 to TRBJ1-1; D is ambiguous. The CDR3 covers 13 residues. CDR1 SEHNR and CDR2 FQNEAQ come from the germline V gene (reference sequence). Trimming removed 4 bases from V and 8 bases from J, with 14 bases in between. CDR3 in amino acids: CASSSDLLVEAFF. The DNA for the CDR3 is TGTGCCAGCAGCTCCGACCTTCTGGTGGAAGCTTTCTTT.

This clonotype was found a few times. The chain has TRBV19 and TRBJ1-6; TRBD1 matches 9 bases. Germline lookup yields CDR1 LNHDA and CDR2 SQIVND (reference sequence). This CDR3 spans 15 amino acids. The junction had 8 bases not matched to a gene; V was cut back by 5 bases and J by 9 bases. CDR3 amino acids: CASSDFDRGFSPLHF. The CDR3 bases are TGTGCCAGTAGTGATTTTGACAGGGGGTTTTCACCCCTCCACTTT.

This clonotype was counted between two and nine times. The chain combines TRBV20-1 with TRBJ1-5; D unresolved. Per the germline V gene, CDR1 is DFQATT and CDR2 is SNEGSKA (reference sequence). Trimming took off 1 base at V and 0 bases at J, with 7 bases between the two ends. There are 14 residues in the CDR3. In DNA, the CDR3 is TGCAGTGCTAGAGTCCCGTTTAGCAATCAGCCCCAGCATTTT. It yields the protein CSARVPFSNQPQHF.

This clonotype was found a few times. The rearrangement joins TRBV6-1 to TRBJ2-3; maybe TRBD1 (6 bases). The CDR3 extends over 15 amino acids. The V end lost 7 bases, the J end lost 5 bases, and 19 bases lay between the germline ends. Germline V CDR1 and CDR2: MNHNS, SASEGT. The CDR3 loop reads CASIPQGKEGDTQYF. The CDR3 nucleotides are TGTGCCAGCATCCCACAGGGAAAAGAGGGAGATACGCAGTATTTT.

The chain links TRBV5-1 to TRBJ1-5; a weak D match, TRBD1 (5 bases). Germline values: CDR1 SGHRS, CDR2 YFSETQ. There are 16 residues in the CDR3. The V and J ends lost 5 bases and 0 bases respectively, with 15 bases between them. CDR3 bases: TGCGCCAGCAGATTAAGGGGCGGCTATAGCAATCAGCCCCAGCATTTT. Translated, it gives CASRLRGGYSNQPQHF.

V usage is TRBV5-8 and J usage is TRBJ2-5; 7 nucleotides line up with TRBD2. With V trimmed by 2 bases and J by 5 bases, 9 bases remained unmatched. The CDR3 covers 15 residues. Germline CDR1 SGHTS, CDR2 YDEGEE. The CDR3 sequence is CASSFGGRAQETQYF. CDR3 sequence (DNA): TGTGCCAGCAGCTTCGGCGGGAGAGCCCAGGAGACCCAGTACTTC.

A single count supports this clonotype. The V call is TRBV30, the J call TRBJ1-2; tentative D call: TRBD1 (5 bases). The germline V and J ends were trimmed by 6 bases and 4 bases, with 12 bases remaining between them. Germline V gene lookup returns CDR1 GTSNPN and CDR2 SVGIG (reference sequence). This CDR3 region has 12 residues. The CDR3 nucleotides are TGTGCCTGTTCCGGGGCCCTCTATGGCTACACCTTC. Translated, it gives CACSGALYGYTF.

The chain uses TRBV18 and TRBJ1-5, with 11 bases that match TRBD1. Germline CDR1 KGHSH, CDR2 LQKENI. This CDR3 spans 16 amino acids. Trimming removed 2 bases from V and 5 bases from J; junction bases left unmatched: 5. CDR3 nucleotide sequence: TGTGCCAGCTCACCAACGGGACAGGGGGTAGATCAGCCCCAGCATTTT. Amino acid sequence: CASSPTGQGVDQPQHF.

The chain couples TRBV6-1 to TRBJ2-2; D is perhaps TRBD2 (5 bases). The CDR3 covers 18 residues. The germline V gene encodes CDR1 MNHNS and CDR2 SASEGT. Trimming stripped 5 bases from V and 1 base from J, with 20 bases between. CDR3 nucleotides: TGTGCCAGCAGTCTCAGAGGGAAGGCCGGTGGGAACACCGGGGAGCTGTTTTTT. This gives the protein CASSLRGKAGGNTGELFF.

The V and J genes are TRBV10-1 and TRBJ2-7, with 9 nucleotides matching TRBD2. The ends lost 3 bases at V and 3 bases at J; junction bases unmatched: 12. From germline, CDR1 is WNHNN and CDR2 SYGVQD (reference sequence). The CDR3 totals 17 residues. CDR3 nucleotide sequence: TGCGCCAGCAGTGAAACCACCTTGGCGGGAGGGCACTACGAGCAGTACTTC. Encoded protein: CASSETTLAGGHYEQYF.

This clonotype was seen only a few times. The rearrangement uses TRBV20-1 and TRBJ2-7, with D unresolved. CDR3 size: 13 residues. Trimming shortened V by 5 bases and J by 0 bases, and 11 bases separated the two germline ends. Germline CDR1 reads DFQATT; CDR2 reads SNEGSKA (reference sequence). The CDR3 region has the DNA TGCAGTGCTCCGGACCAGAACTCCTACGAGCAGTACTTC. Translated: CSAPDQNSYEQYF.

The V and J genes are TRBV20-1 and TRBJ2-7, with a possible D match to TRBD2 (8 bases). The CDR3 loop spans 14 amino acids. V lost 5 bases, J lost 5 bases, and 19 bases lay in between. Germline V lookup: CDR1 DFQATT, CDR2 SNEGSKA (reference sequence). The CDR3 protein is CSAAPGLGGHEQYF. The CDR3 coding sequence is TGCAGTGCTGCACCGGGACTAGGGGGCCACGAGCAGTACTTC.

The gene calls are TRBV19 and TRBJ1-1, with 8 bases identical to TRBD1. J lost 3 bases, V lost 5 bases, and 11 bases had no gene match. The CDR3 is 16 residues long. The germline V gene encodes CDR1 LNHDA and CDR2 SQIVND (reference sequence). The CDR3 DNA reads TGTGCCAGTAGTGAAGGACAGGGCCGGGTGTACACTGAAGCTTTCTTT. It specifies CASSEGQGRVYTEAFF.

This rearrangement joins TRBV28 to TRBJ1-5; D is perhaps TRBD1 (5 bases). The CDR3 contains 14 residues. The germline V gene has CDR1 MDHEN and CDR2 SYDVKM. V dropped 6 bases and J dropped 4 bases, with 13 bases sitting between them. As DNA, the CDR3 is TGTGCCAGCAGGGAACCGGGACCTAATCAGCCCCAGCATTTT. Translating it yields CASREPGPNQPQHF. The full variable domain, its missing parts supplied by reference TRBV28 and TRBJ1-5, is DVKVTQSSRYLVKRTGEKVFLECVQDMDHENMFWYRQDPGLGLRLIYFSYDVKMKEKGDIPEGYSVSREKKERFSLILESASTNQTSMYLCASREPGPNQPQHFGDGTRLSIL.

The chain has TRBV6-1 and TRBJ1-2; possibly TRBD1 for D (6 bases). Germline assignment: CDR1 MNHNS and CDR2 SASEGT. The CDR3 contains 14 residues. Trimming cost V 5 bases and J 2 bases, with 12 bases left between them. CDR3 in amino acids: CASSPDRTNYGYTF. The DNA of the CDR3 is TGTGCCAGCAGTCCAGACAGGACCAACTATGGCTACACCTTC.

V and J are TRBV20-1 and TRBJ1-2; 7 bases map to TRBD1. The CDR3 covers 14 residues. J was trimmed by 8 bases and V by 3 bases; bases with no gene match: 12. Germline V gene lookup returns CDR1 DFQATT and CDR2 SNEGSKA (reference sequence). As DNA, the CDR3 is TGCAGTGCTAGGAATACAGGGGTTTCCCTCGGCTACACCTTC. It codes for CSARNTGVSLGYTF.

The V gene is TRBV7-2, the J gene TRBJ1-1; TRBD1 might be the D (6 bases). Trimming removed 5 bases at V and 0 bases at J, with 13 bases between. CDR3 length: 15 residues. Per germline, CDR1 SGHTA and CDR2 FQGNSA. The CDR3 here is CASSMNRVLNTEAFF. DNA for the CDR3: TGTGCCAGCAGCATGAACAGGGTATTGAACACTGAAGCTTTCTTT.

This clonotype showed up just a few times. This chain uses TRBV7-2 with TRBJ2-4; 13 nucleotides agree with TRBD2. This CDR3 is 18 amino acids long. V trimming: 5 bases; J trimming: 0 bases; junction bases outside the gene matches: 7. Per the germline V gene, CDR1 is SGHTA and CDR2 is FQGNSA. The CDR3 DNA reads as TGTGCCAGCAGCATAGGACTAGCGGGGGATCTAGCCAAAAACATTCAGTACTTC. Protein: CASSIGLAGDLAKNIQYF.

The chain couples TRBV12-3 or TRBV12-4 to TRBJ2-2, with a possible D match to TRBD2 (5 bases). V lost 3 bases, J lost 4 bases, and 15 bases lay in between. This CDR3 contains 16 residues. CDR3 nucleotides: TGTGCCAGCAGTTTCCTAGTATCGGACTTCACCGGGGAGCTGTTTTTT. Translating it yields CASSFLVSDFTGELFF.